The following is a T cell receptor beta chain sequence with its context. No antigen is known for it. Regarding treatment: roughly 10-day PBMC culture with coronavirus spike peptide pools or control peptides (ViraFEST assay). The source of the sample is a study of vaccination and CD4 T cells after COVID-19. Sequencing of the DNA from cultured CD4+ T cells was carried out with the Oncomine TCR Beta short-read assay. One entry per CDR3 protein results from TCRdb running MiXCR on the PCR reads. The sample holds about 18,000 distinct CDR3 sequences; approximately 60% are singletons and the top ten take approximately 7.9%. Sequences were obtained from CD4+ T cells from blood, cultured in vitro. The clonotype was recovered from a human donor who had recovered from COVID-19.

The CDR3 protein is CASSARPDTEAFF. In DNA form, the CDR3 reads TGTGCCAGCAGCGCTCGACCCGACACTGAAGCTTTCTTT. V usage is TRBV9 and J usage is TRBJ1-1, with unresolved D. This CDR3 contains 13 residues. Germline CDR1 reads SGDLS; CDR2 reads YYNGEE. V lost 3 bases and J lost 3, with 9 bases in between.